This T cell receptor beta chain was found in a study of shared clonotypes between healthy human individuals. Overall study findings and caveats: Memory subsets had estimated richness that was generally smaller than that of naive subsets.

Germline V gene sequence: CDR1 SEHNR, CDR2 FQNEAQ (reference sequence). Trimming cost V 5 bases and J 0 bases, with 22 bases left between them. The CDR3 consists of 19 residues. Clones were sequenced by immunoSEQ multiplex PCR, and TCRdb holds only the in-frame ones, with some missing. Of about 2.1 million clones listed, 80% to 95% are singletons. On this clone itself: Its antigen remains unknown. This specimen includes other DNA sequences encoding the same CDR3.

As defined, naive CD8 cells were CD45RO-negative and positively selected for CCR7, with terminally differentiated effector memory CD45RA+ cells excluded. The TCR was taken from a man aged 18 to 35 in good health. Some clones in this sample may be carry-over from other donors' samples. The rearrangement uses TRBV7-9 and TRBJ2-2; no clear D. Sequenced sample: naive CD8+ T cells from PBMCs. The CDR3 region is CASSPFGGQTPTNTGELFF. As DNA, the CDR3 is TGTGCCAGCAGCCCATTCGGTGGGCAGACCCCAACGAACACCGGGGAGCTGTTTTTT.